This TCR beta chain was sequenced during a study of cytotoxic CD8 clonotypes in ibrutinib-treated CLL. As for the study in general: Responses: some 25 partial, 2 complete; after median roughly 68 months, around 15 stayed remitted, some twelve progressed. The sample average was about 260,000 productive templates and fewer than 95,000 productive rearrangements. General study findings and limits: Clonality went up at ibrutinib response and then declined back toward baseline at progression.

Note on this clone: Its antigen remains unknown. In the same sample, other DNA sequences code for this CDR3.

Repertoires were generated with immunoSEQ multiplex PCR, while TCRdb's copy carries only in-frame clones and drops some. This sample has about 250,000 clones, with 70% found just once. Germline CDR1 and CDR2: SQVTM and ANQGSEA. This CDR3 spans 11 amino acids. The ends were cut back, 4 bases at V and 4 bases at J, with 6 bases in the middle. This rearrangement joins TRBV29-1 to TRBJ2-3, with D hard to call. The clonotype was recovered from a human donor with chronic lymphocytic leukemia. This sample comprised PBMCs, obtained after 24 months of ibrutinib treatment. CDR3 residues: CSVVRADTQYF. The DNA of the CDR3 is TGCAGCGTTGTTCGGGCAGATACGCAGTATTTT.